This record looks at one T cell receptor beta chain sequence and its context. What it binds is not known. These data originate in a study of identical twins. Study-level points and caveats: Some out-of-frame alpha sequences were shared by twins, and these showed excess low generation probability. Invariant T cells like MAIT and iNKT could partly confound the zero-insertion analyses.

Looked up from germline, CDR1 is SNHLY and CDR2 is FYNNEI. This CDR3 contains 13 residues. V lost 1 base and J 2 bases, leaving 6 bases between the germline ends. TCRdb analysed the 5' RACE reads with MiXCR anew, one entry per CDR3 protein. The sample consists of approximately 20,000 distinct CDR3 sequences, around 70% of them appearing once. This TCR came from a woman younger than 35 in good health. This table probably holds off-target reads from a library built for another chain. The genes are TRBV2 and TRBJ2-7; the D is unclear. The sample comprised memory (CD45RO+) T cells sorted from blood. The CDR3 protein is CASSEDLPYEQYF. The CDR3 nucleotides read TGTGCCAGCAGTGAAGACCTTCCCTACGAGCAGTACTTC.